Reported below is one TCR beta chain. Memory CD4+ cells were the fraction left after CD45RA+ naive selection. Per sorted-subset replicate PCR, input was approximately 180 ng DNA, representing around 29,000 T cell genomes. Authors' processing steps: Filtering differed since immunoSEQ provided only junctions, with no quality scores. The assay was immunoSEQ multiplex PCR, and TCRdb's table has in-frame clones only and misses some. V and J calls plus clone size are reproduced from that table; the DNA served to infer D and trimming. Of a few hundred thousand clones in the sample, about 97% were seen once. This CDR3 is built from 12 residues. Germline V gene lookup returns CDR1 WNHNN and CDR2 SYGVQD (reference sequence). V was trimmed by 6 bases and J by 4 bases, leaving 10 bases between them. The source of the sample is a study of shared clonotypes between healthy human individuals. For the study at large: Two women and a few men aged 18 to 49 served as donors.

The chain recombines TRBV10-1 with TRBJ2-7, with D perhaps TRBD1 (6 bases). This clonotype was sampled from a woman aged 25 to 45 in good health. The specimen sequenced was naive CD4+ T cells sorted from blood. Subset denoted: CD45RA+ positively selected. DNA of the CDR3: TGCGCCAGCAGCTCTGGGACATACGAGCAGTACTTC. It is translated as CASSSGTYEQYF.